The 24 T cell receptor beta chains given below trace back to one sample, sequenced in a study of blood T cells in healthy people across ages. The authors ran a second PCR of about 6 to 11 cycles using a sample-barcoded 5' primer and a J-beta primer mix. TCRdb fed the 5' RACE reads into MiXCR, producing one record per CDR3 protein. Found here are roughly 650,000 distinct CDR3 sequences, roughly 30% of them singletons; the top ten hold roughly 14%. Input material: blood. Every receptor here comes from a woman aged 80 or older in good health.

This clonotype was counted only a few times. The chain employs TRBV28 and TRBJ1-4; TRBD1 is a possible D gene (6 bases). The germline gives CDR1 MDHEN, CDR2 SYDVKM. Between the trimmed V and J ends, which lost 5 bases and 4 bases, there was a span of 11 bases. This CDR3 region has 14 residues. The CDR3 DNA reads as TGTGCCAGCAGTCGGACAGATGATAATGAAAAACTGTTTTTT. It encodes CASSRTDDNEKLFF.

This clonotype was counted many times. CDR3 coding DNA: TGTGCCAGCAGTTACTGGGGTTCACCCCTCCACTTT. Encoded protein: CASSYWGSPLHF. The V gene is TRBV6-5, the J gene TRBJ1-6, with unresolved D. Germline V gene lookup returns CDR1 MNHEY and CDR2 SVGAGI. The CDR3 is made up of 12 amino acids. Trimming stripped 1 base from V and 9 bases from J, with 4 bases between.

Comments on this clonotype: A much larger clone differs by one base, so this may be a read error. CDR3 residues: CASSWRTGGAEAFF. CDR3 DNA sequence: TGCGCCAGCAGCTGGAGAACAGGGGGAGCTGAAGCTTTCTTT. V is TRBV5-1 and J is TRBJ1-1; TRBD1 aligns across 8 bases. The CDR3 contains 14 residues. From germline, CDR1 is SGHRS and CDR2 YFSETQ. The ends lost 3 bases at V and 6 bases at J; junction bases unmatched: 7.

A few counts support this clonotype. A much larger clonotype is one base distant, so this may be a read error. The DNA for the CDR3 is TGCGCCGGCAGGGACGTCGGGACAGGGGTATCGGAGACCCAGTACTTC. Protein: CAGRDVGTGVSETQYF. The rearrangement links TRBV10-2 to TRBJ2-5; 10 nucleotides align to TRBD1. This CDR3 has 16 residues. In germline, CDR1 is WSHSY, CDR2 SAAADI.

A few counts support this clonotype. The chain recombines TRBV15 with TRBJ2-5; D remains ambiguous. The V end was cut by 0 bases, the J end by 5 bases, with 7 bases between. CDR3 length equals 13 residues. Germline V gene sequence: CDR1 LNHNV, CDR2 YYDKDF (reference sequence). The CDR3 here is CATSRDYLETQYF. For the CDR3, the DNA is TGTGCCACCAGCAGAGATTATCTGGAGACCCAGTACTTC.

The sample holds many counts of this clonotype. No DNA is shown, since the ends of the CDR3 on it are uncertain; the CDR3 is the one TCRdb lists. The J gene is TRBJ2-7, the V gene TRBV12-3 or TRBV12-4; TRBD1 reflects the table's D call only, with no check against the DNA. Counting both end residues, the CDR3 totals 16 amino acids. CDR3 sequence: CASSSSAGADKYEQYF.

To note about this clonotype: With a much larger clone just one base away, this may be a read error. CDR3 sequence (DNA): TGTGCCAGCAGCCAAGAAAGGGGTCAGACCCAGTACTTC. This encodes CASSQERGQTQYF. V is TRBV4-2 and J is TRBJ2-7; possibly TRBD1 for D (5 bases). The end of the DNA aligns better with TRBJ2-5, so the J call may be wrong. In germline, CDR1 is LGHNA, CDR2 YNFKEQ. The CDR3 length is 13 residues.

The chain joins TRBV5-1 to TRBJ2-2; the D is unclear. This CDR3 is built from 15 residues. Per germline, CDR1 SGHRS and CDR2 YFSETQ. The V end lost 4 bases, the J end lost 1 base, and 11 bases lay between the germline ends. CDR3 residues: CASSVVRQNTGELFF. CDR3 in DNA: TGCGCCAGCAGCGTAGTCCGACAGAACACCGGGGAGCTGTTTTTT.

The CDR3 protein is CSATLENTEAFF. CDR3 bases: TGCAGTGCTACTCTCGAGAACACTGAAGCTTTCTTT. This sequence joins TRBV20-1 and TRBJ1-1; no reliable D call. V lost 4 bases, J lost 1 base, and 7 bases lay in between. The germline CDR1 and CDR2 sequences are DFQATT and SNEGSKA (reference sequence). CDR3 length equals 12 residues.

In this sample, this clonotype turned up many times. V gene TRBV5-1 combines with J gene TRBJ2-1; 13 bases map to TRBD2. Germline values: CDR1 SGHRS, CDR2 YFSETQ. With 5 bases clipped from V and 7 bases from J, the junction kept 0 bases outside the gene matches. CDR3 length equals 13 residues. The CDR3 loop reads CASRLAGGNEQFF. The CDR3 nucleotides are TGCGCCAGCAGACTAGCGGGGGGGAATGAGCAGTTCTTC.

This clonotype came up many times. The V gene is TRBV5-5, the J gene TRBJ2-4, with 9 bases aligning to TRBD1. The V gene's germline CDR1 is SGHKS and CDR2 YYEKEE (reference sequence). This CDR3 is 15 amino acids long. V shed 3 bases and J 4 bases; nucleotides not matched to a gene: 5. Here the CDR3 reads CASSYTGTGKNIQYF. CDR3 bases: TGTGCCAGCAGCTATACCGGGACAGGGAAAAACATTCAGTACTTC.

This chain links TRBV30 with TRBJ1-6; a possible D gene is TRBD1 (6 bases). CDR1 GTSNPN and CDR2 SVGIG come from the germline V gene (reference sequence). The CDR3 covers 14 residues. With 4 bases removed from V and 9 bases from J, the gap between germline ends came to 16 bases. The CDR3 sequence: CAWNVVGAGSPLHF. The CDR3 DNA is TGTGCCTGGAATGTAGTGGGGGCCGGTTCACCCCTCCACTTT.

This clonotype was recorded at least ten times. V and J are TRBV6-1 and TRBJ1-1, with 9 bases aligning to TRBD1. This CDR3 is 14 amino acids long. Looked up from germline, CDR1 is MNHNS and CDR2 is SASEGT. V shed 5 bases, J shed 5 bases, and the junction held 6 bases outside the gene matches. CDR3 bases: TGTGCCAGCAGTTTAACAGGGGGCAGAACTGAAGCTTTCTTT. It codes for CASSLTGGRTEAFF.

The rearrangement links TRBV3-1 to TRBJ1-2; unclear D gene. Trimming removed 0 bases at V and 8 bases at J, with 19 bases between. This CDR3 is 16 amino acids long. From germline, CDR1 is LGHDT and CDR2 YNNKEL (reference sequence). CDR3 sequence: CASSQEYDRTSRGYTF. DNA of the CDR3: TGTGCCAGCAGCCAAGAATACGATCGGACGAGCAGGGGCTACACCTTC. Together with reference TRBV3-1 and TRBJ1-2, the CDR3 gives the full variable domain: DTAVSQTPKYLVTQMGNDKSIKCEQNLGHDTMYWYKQDSKKFLKIMFSYNNKELIINETVPNRFSPKSPDKAHLNLHINSLELGDSAVYFCASSQEYDRTSRGYTFGSGTRLTVV.

Ten or more counts support this clonotype. The V call is TRBV6-5, the J call TRBJ2-5; D gene uncertain. V lost 2 bases and J 1 base, leaving 5 bases between the germline ends. This CDR3 has 13 residues. Germline CDR1 reads MNHEY; CDR2 reads SVGAGI. DNA of the CDR3: TGTGCCAGCAGTTACCCGACCCAAGAGACCCAGTACTTC. It codes for CASSYPTQETQYF.

Notes on this clonotype: One end of the junction fails to match germline, which may point to a read error. CDR3 sequence reads: CASSQRTGGYNEQFF. CDR3 DNA: TGCGCCAGCAGCCAACGGACAGGGGGCTACAATGAGCAGTTCTTC. This chain uses TRBV7-9 with TRBJ2-1, with 10 bases matching TRBD1. Germline CDR1 reads SEHNR; CDR2 reads FQNEAQ (reference sequence). CDR3 length equals 15 residues.

The rearrangement links TRBV20-1 to TRBJ2-5, with 8 bases aligning to TRBD1. Near its end, the DNA agrees better with TRBJ2-7, so the J call may be wrong. Per the germline V gene, CDR1 is DFQATT and CDR2 is SNEGSKA (reference sequence). The length of the CDR3 is 15 residues. CDR3 nucleotide sequence: TGCAGTGCTAGGGACCGGGACAGGTCTATCTACGAGCAGTACTTC. It yields the protein CSARDRDRSIYEQYF.

Notes on this clonotype: A much larger clone lies a single base off, so this may be a read error. The chain couples TRBV27 to TRBJ2-4, with 13 bases fitting TRBD2. The J call may be wrong; the DNA end is better matched by TRBJ2-7. The CDR3 runs 15 residues. The germline gives CDR1 MNHEY, CDR2 SMNVEV (reference sequence). Written as DNA, the CDR3 is TGTGCCGGCAGTCCACTAGCGGGGGGGCCCAACGAGCAGTACTTC. Protein product: CAGSPLAGGPNEQYF.

The J gene is TRBJ2-5, the V gene TRBV6-2 or TRBV6-3; 8 bases agree with TRBD2. CDR3 length: 17 amino acids. Germline assignment: CDR1 MNHEY and CDR2 SVGEGT. V gave up 6 bases and J gave up 5 bases; unmatched junction bases: 17. CDR3 coding DNA: TGTGCCAGCAGCTCCCTGCACCGTAGCGGGAAGGCGGAGACCCAGTACTTC. Translation: CASSSLHRSGKAETQYF.

This clonotype was seen at least ten times. V gene TRBV12-3 or TRBV12-4 combines with J gene TRBJ2-5; D not resolved. This CDR3 region has 13 residues. Between the trimmed V and J ends, which lost 3 bases and 4 bases, there was a span of 9 bases. CDR3 bases: TGTGCCAGCAGTTTCGGGTGGAGAGAGACCCAGTACTTC. Its protein product is CASSFGWRETQYF.

For this clonotype: A much larger clone is a single base away; this may be a read error. The chain uses TRBV19 and TRBJ1-5; D ambiguous. Germline V CDR1 and CDR2: LNHDA, SQIVND (reference sequence). This CDR3 is built from 14 residues. The CDR3 DNA follows: TGTGCCGGTAGTACGCAGAGGAGGAATCAGCCCCAGCATTTT. The encoded protein is CAGSTQRRNQPQHF.

The chain employs TRBV14 and TRBJ1-1; D might be TRBD1 (6 bases). V was clipped by 3 bases and J by 3 bases, with 17 bases between them. The CDR3 contains 16 residues. CDR1 is SGHDN and CDR2 is FVKESK in the germline V gene. The CDR3 DNA reads as TGTGCCAGCAGCCATTGGGAATGGGGGCAAGACACTGAAGCTTTCTTT. This codes for CASSHWEWGQDTEAFF.

In its sample, this clonotype was seen a few times. A read error is possible here, since a much larger clone lies one base away. The V and J genes are TRBV15 and TRBJ2-7; D is undetermined. Germline loops: CDR1 LNHNV, CDR2 YYDKDF (reference sequence). The CDR3 covers 13 residues. V was pared by 0 bases and J by 6 bases, with 9 bases between. In DNA form, the CDR3 reads TGTGCCACCAGCAGAGAGGGTCTGGGCGAGCAGTACTTC. Protein: CATSREGLGEQYF.

As DNA, the CDR3 is TGCAGTCTCCCTACTCCCTCCACAGATACGCAGTATTTT. Amino acids: CSLPTPSTDTQYF. The chain uses TRBV20-1 and TRBJ2-3, with unresolved D. CDR3 length: 13 residues. Germline-derived CDR1 and CDR2 are DFQATT and SNEGSKA (reference sequence). Trimming removed 8 bases from V and 2 bases from J, with 14 bases in between.